This entry lists 4 T cell receptor beta chains sequenced from one sample in a study of sequential checkpoint blockade in melanoma (dated by TCRdb to between 2018 and 2021). The treatment or condition label here, explained by the study, means: randomized to nivolumab then ipilimumab (arm A) or the reverse (arm B). Library creation used the immunoSEQ multiplex PCR assay. Sourced from immuneACCESS, this table was stored by TCRdb with only in-frame sequences that have V and J called. A share of the clones is absent; for the studies checked, an unresolved V gene accounts for under half, and the remainder has no known explanation. The sample profile shows a few thousand clones; roughly two fifths of them were found once. The ten largest clones take up 8.7% of the sample. Sample: tumor tissue (inferred from file names), taken from a patient given nivolumab and ipilimumab in sequence. Receptor source: a human donor with melanoma.

As DNA, the CDR3 is TGTGCCAGCAGTTTTTTCCAGCGGGACCACAATGAGCAGTTCTTC. Protein: CASSFFQRDHNEQFF. The rearrangement links TRBV6-8 to TRBJ2-1, with 7 nucleotides matching TRBD2. Per germline, CDR1 MNHGY and CDR2 SAAAGT. Germline trimming cut 4 bases from V and 5 bases from J; bases unmatched to any gene: 8. The CDR3 extends over 15 amino acids.

This clone appeared a few times. The genes are TRBV6-8 and TRBJ2-3; TRBD2 matches 8 bases. V was clipped by 5 bases and J by 6 bases; unmatched bases: 10. The CDR3 extends over 15 amino acids. The germline V gene encodes CDR1 MNHGY and CDR2 SAAAGT. The CDR3 DNA follows: TGTGCCAGCAGTCGGAAGCGGGAGTCCGTGGATACGCAGTATTTT. Residues: CASSRKRESVDTQYF.

This clone came up once. The gene calls are TRBV6-8 and TRBJ2-2; TRBD1 matches at 9 bases. Germline CDR1 is MNHGY and CDR2 is SAAAGT. The CDR3 extends over 15 amino acids. Trimming cost V 6 bases and J 2 bases; bases outside gene matches: 4. CDR3 protein: CASRSGQGNTGELFF. The CDR3 region has the DNA TGTGCCAGCAGGTCGGGACAGGGAAACACCGGGGAGCTGTTTTTT.

CDR3 residues: CASSRRGLAGGVTQYF. For the CDR3, the DNA is TGTGCCAGCAGCCGAAGGGGACTAGCGGGCGGTGTTACGCAGTATTTT. This chain links TRBV14 with TRBJ2-3; 12 positions agree with TRBD2. Unmatched junction bases numbered 10, after V lost 4 bases and J lost 8 bases. Germline CDR1 reads SGHDN; CDR2 reads FVKESK. The CDR3 is 16 residues long.